Presented here are 18 T cell receptor beta chains from one specimen sequenced in a study of graft-versus-host responses after intestinal transplantation. Sequencing used immunoSEQ multiplex PCR; TCRdb keeps in-frame clones, though not all of them. Of approximately 90,000 clones listed, about 93% were seen once; the top ten hold roughly 2%. No antigen has been assigned to these receptors. The sequencing here drew on unstimulated CD8+ T cells sorted from spleen or lymph node cells, taken before intestinal transplant. Receptor source: a human donor who received an intestinal transplant.

This chain links TRBV6-5 with TRBJ1-1; possible D gene TRBD1, 5 bases. Germline lookup yields CDR1 MNHEY and CDR2 SVGAGI. Trimming cost V 3 bases and J 3 bases, with 11 bases left between them. The CDR3 consists of 14 residues. The CDR3 reads CASSYRGGDTEAFF. The CDR3 nucleotides are TGTGCCAGCAGTTATCGGGGAGGGGACACTGAAGCTTTCTTT.

V is TRBV10-3 and J is TRBJ1-1; a possible D gene is TRBD1 (5 bases). V was clipped by 8 bases and J by 5 bases, with 18 bases between them. Germline V gene lookup returns CDR1 ENHRY and CDR2 SYGVKD. This CDR3 region has 14 residues. The CDR3 nucleotides read TGTGCCATCGGTACAGGCGGTTTTAGTACTGAAGCTTTCTTT. Encoded protein: CAIGTGGFSTEAFF.

V gene TRBV21-1 combines with J gene TRBJ1-1; whether TRBD1, the table's D call, matches the DNA was not checked. TRBV21-1 is assigned pseudogene status. CDR3 length: 17 amino acids. The CDR3 spells CASSKARNRVCDTEAFF. DNA of the CDR3: TGTGCCAGCAGCAAAGCCCGTAACAGGGTGTGCGACACTGAAGCTTTCTTT.

This chain connects TRBV5-4 to TRBJ2-5; the D is unclear. Germline CDR1 SGHNT, CDR2 YYREEE (reference sequence). V lost 0 bases to trimming and J lost 5 bases, with 14 bases between them. The CDR3 consists of 15 residues. The CDR3 loop is CASSLGQVAAETQYF. The CDR3 DNA reads TGTGCCAGCAGCTTGGGGCAGGTGGCCGCGGAGACCCAGTACTTC.

CDR3 coding DNA: TGTGCCACCACAGGATACAATGAGCAGTTCTTC. Its translation: CATTGYNEQFF. J is TRBJ2-1 and V is TRBV19, with D possibly matching TRBD1 (5 bases). The germline gives CDR1 LNHDA, CDR2 SQIVND (reference sequence). The length of the CDR3 is 11 residues. The V and J ends lost 10 bases and 4 bases respectively, with 8 bases between them.

The J gene is TRBJ1-2, the V gene TRBV5-4, with 10 positions matching TRBD1. The ends lost 4 bases at V and 8 bases at J; junction bases unmatched: 11. The germline V gene encodes CDR1 SGHNT and CDR2 YYREEE (reference sequence). The CDR3 is made up of 15 amino acids. This CDR3 reads CASSDSTGGLVGYTF. The CDR3 DNA reads TGTGCCAGCAGCGACTCGACAGGGGGCTTGGTAGGCTACACCTTC.

This clone was observed a single time. V gene TRBV30 combines with J gene TRBJ1-1; D gene unclear. The V and J ends lost 1 base and 4 bases respectively, with 10 bases between them. The CDR3 spans 13 residues. The germline V gene encodes CDR1 GTSNPN and CDR2 SVGIG (reference sequence). CDR3 amino acids: CAWSEMGSTEAFF. The CDR3, as DNA: TGTGCCTGGAGTGAGATGGGGAGCACTGAAGCTTTCTTT.

The chain uses TRBV9 and TRBJ2-7; D is uncertain. With 5 bases removed from V and 5 bases from J, the gap between germline ends came to 14 bases. CDR3 length: 13 residues. CDR1 is SGDLS, CDR2 YYNGEE, per germline. CDR3 residues: CASSFGSGDEQYF. The CDR3 DNA is TGTGCCAGCAGTTTCGGGTCGGGTGACGAGCAGTACTTC.

This sequence joins TRBV7-9 and TRBJ2-7; D is uncertain. Trimming removed 5 bases at V and 0 bases at J, with 11 bases between. This CDR3 is 14 amino acids long. Germline loops: CDR1 SEHNR, CDR2 FQNEAQ (reference sequence). In DNA form, the CDR3 reads TGTGCCAGCAGCGACGACACATACTCCTACGAGCAGTACTTC. Protein: CASSDDTYSYEQYF. Supplemented by reference TRBV7-9 and TRBJ2-7, the full variable domain reads DTGVSQNPRHKITKRGQNVTFRCDPISEHNRLYWYRQTLGQGPEFLTYFQNEAQLEKSRLLSDRFSAERPKGSFSTLEIQRTEQGDSAMYLCASSDDTYSYEQYFGPGTRLTVT.

CDR3 sequence reads: CASSLLGASMNTEAFF. CDR3 in DNA: TGTGCCAGCAGTTTATTGGGGGCATCAATGAACACTGAAGCTTTCTTT. This chain connects TRBV27 to TRBJ1-1; a weak D match, TRBD1 (6 bases). Germline values: CDR1 MNHEY, CDR2 SMNVEV (reference sequence). The CDR3 is 16 amino acids. Trimming left V 1 base short and J 0 bases short, with 12 bases between.

The rearrangement uses TRBV6-1 and TRBJ2-5; 7 bases align to TRBD1. The length of the CDR3 is 14 residues. J gave up 2 bases and V 6 bases, and 6 bases lay outside the gene matches. Germline CDR1 is MNHNS and CDR2 is SASEGT. CDR3: CASRDPGQQETQYF. The CDR3 DNA reads TGTGCCAGCAGAGACCCGGGACAGCAAGAGACCCAGTACTTC.

The V and J genes are TRBV11-2 and TRBJ1-2, with TRBD1 identical over 12 bases. Trimming cost V 4 bases and J 4 bases; bases outside gene matches: 10. The V gene's germline CDR1 is SGHAT and CDR2 FQNNGV. CDR3 length: 17 amino acids. CDR3 sequence: CASSSRDRGLGSYGYTF. The CDR3 DNA reads as TGTGCCAGCAGCTCCCGGGACAGGGGGCTTGGTAGCTATGGCTACACCTTC.

The chain links TRBV27 to TRBJ2-7; D remains ambiguous. V gave up 2 bases and J gave up 6 bases, with 11 bases separating them. Per the germline V gene, CDR1 is MNHEY and CDR2 is SMNVEV (reference sequence). The CDR3 runs to 13 residues. As DNA, the CDR3 is TGTGCCAGCAGTTTACCGAAAACGGTCGAGCAGTACTTC. Its translation: CASSLPKTVEQYF.

Turning to this clone: The sample contains more than one DNA sequence encoding this CDR3. The rearrangement joins TRBV7-9 to TRBJ1-3, with unresolved D. Trimming shortened V by 2 bases and J by 4 bases, and 15 bases separated the two germline ends. The CDR3 has 16 amino acids. Germline V gene lookup returns CDR1 SEHNR and CDR2 FQNEAQ (reference sequence). The CDR3 DNA follows: TGTGCCAGCAGCTTATTAAGCCAGGAATCGGGAAACACCATATATTTT. It codes for CASSLLSQESGNTIYF.

V usage is TRBV7-6 and J usage is TRBJ2-1; TRBD1 matches 11 bases. The V and J ends lost 3 bases and 7 bases, in that order; junction bases with no gene match: 2. Germline loops: CDR1 SGHVS, CDR2 FNYEAQ. The CDR3 has 14 residues. Written as DNA, the CDR3 is TGTGCCAGCAGCTTGGGACAGGGGGGAAATGAGCAGTTCTTC. Amino acid sequence: CASSLGQGGNEQFF.

The chain carries TRBV7-9 and TRBJ2-1, with 12 nucleotides matching TRBD2. The V segment lost 5 bases and the J segment 8 bases; nucleotides outside the gene matches: 7. CDR1 and CDR2 from the germline V gene are SEHNR and FQNEAQ (reference sequence). The CDR3 length is 15 residues. The chain's CDR3 is CASSPRTSGDDEQFF. CDR3 bases: TGTGCCAGCAGCCCCAGGACTAGCGGGGACGATGAGCAGTTCTTC.

The V call is TRBV11-3, the J call TRBJ2-2; D ambiguous. Trimming removed 0 bases from V and 4 bases from J, with 15 bases in between. CDR3 length: 17 amino acids. Germline loops: CDR1 SGHNT, CDR2 YENEEA. CDR3 loop: CASSLDSYTPSTGELFF. Written as DNA, the CDR3 is TGTGCCAGCAGCTTAGATTCATATACACCGTCCACCGGGGAGCTGTTTTTT. The variable domain in full, with the rest retrieved from reference TRBV11-3 and TRBJ2-2, is EAGVVQSPRYKIIEKKQPVAFWCNPISGHNTLYWYLQNLGQGPELLIRYENEEAVDDSQLPKDRFSAERLKGVDSTLKIQPAELGDSAVYLCASSLDSYTPSTGELFFGEGSRLTVL.

Concerning this clone itself: An end of the junction does not agree with germline; a read error may underlie this. This rearrangement joins TRBV7-9 to TRBJ2-7, with 9 bases that match TRBD1. The germline CDR1 and CDR2 sequences are SEHNR and FQNEAQ (reference sequence). CDR3 length equals 15 residues. The CDR3 region has the DNA TGTGCCAGCAGCTCGCCGGGACAGGGAACCTACGGGCAGTACTTC. Translating it yields CASSSPGQGTYGQYF.